This TCR beta chain is from a study of cytomegalovirus exposure and HLA in healthy donors. The study's findings and limits: Differences between HLA loci emerged in a later analysis of TCR association rates, with DRB1 most and HLA-C fewest. Analyses of presence and absence presupposed an approximately uniform sequencing depth across donors.

This clone appeared a few times. Its specificity is unknown. PCR involved 60 Vbeta and 13 Jbeta primers. Measured with immunoSEQ multiplex PCR; TCRdb has only the in-frame clones, and not every one. This sample has fewer than 140,000 clones, with around 70% found just once. CDR3 size: 14 residues. V dropped 0 bases and J dropped 7 bases, with 10 bases sitting between them. Germline V CDR1 and CDR2: LGHNA, YSLEER. The sample taken for sequencing was PBMCs. This sequence originates from a boy younger than 18 in good health and CMV-seronegative. V usage is TRBV4-3 and J usage is TRBJ1-5; D may be TRBD1 (5 bases). The CDR3 DNA reads TGCGCCAGCAGCCAAGACACAGGCGAGCAGCCCCAGCATTTT. This codes for CASSQDTGEQPQHF.